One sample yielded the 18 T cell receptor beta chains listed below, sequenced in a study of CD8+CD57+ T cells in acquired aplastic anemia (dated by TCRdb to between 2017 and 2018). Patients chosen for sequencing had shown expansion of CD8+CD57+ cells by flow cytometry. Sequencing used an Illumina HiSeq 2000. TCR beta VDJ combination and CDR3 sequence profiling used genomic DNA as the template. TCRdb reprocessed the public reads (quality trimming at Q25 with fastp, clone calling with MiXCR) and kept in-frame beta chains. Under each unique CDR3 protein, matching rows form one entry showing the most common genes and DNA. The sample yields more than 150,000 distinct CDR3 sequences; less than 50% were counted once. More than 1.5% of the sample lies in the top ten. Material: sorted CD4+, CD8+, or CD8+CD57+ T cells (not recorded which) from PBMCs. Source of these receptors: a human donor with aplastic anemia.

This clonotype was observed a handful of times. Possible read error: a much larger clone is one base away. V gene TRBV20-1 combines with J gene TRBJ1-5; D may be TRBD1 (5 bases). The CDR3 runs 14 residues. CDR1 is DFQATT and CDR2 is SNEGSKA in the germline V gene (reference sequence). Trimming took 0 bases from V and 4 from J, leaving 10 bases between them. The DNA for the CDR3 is TGCAGTGCTAGAGAGGTTGAGGGGAATCAGCCCCAGCATTTT. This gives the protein CSAREVEGNQPQHF.

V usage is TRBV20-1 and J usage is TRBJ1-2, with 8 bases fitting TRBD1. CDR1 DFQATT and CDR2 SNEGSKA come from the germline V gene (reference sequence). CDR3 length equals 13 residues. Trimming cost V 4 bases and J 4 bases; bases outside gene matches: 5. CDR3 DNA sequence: TGCAGTGCTACAGGGGGCAGTGTCTATGGCTACACCTTC. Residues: CSATGGSVYGYTF.

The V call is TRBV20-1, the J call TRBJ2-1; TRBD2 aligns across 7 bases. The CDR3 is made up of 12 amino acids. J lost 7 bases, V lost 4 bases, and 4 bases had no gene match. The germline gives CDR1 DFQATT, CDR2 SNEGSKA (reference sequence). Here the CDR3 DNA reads TGCAGTGCTAAGACTAGCTGGAATGAGCAGTTCTTC. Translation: CSAKTSWNEQFF.

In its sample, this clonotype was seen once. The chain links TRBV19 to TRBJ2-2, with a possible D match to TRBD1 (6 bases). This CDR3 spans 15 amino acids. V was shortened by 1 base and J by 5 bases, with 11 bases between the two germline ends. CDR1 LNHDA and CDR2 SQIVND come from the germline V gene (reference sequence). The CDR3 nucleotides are TGTGCCAGTAGTATAGGGGGGCCGGCGACCGGGGAGCTGTTTTTT. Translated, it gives CASSIGGPATGELFF. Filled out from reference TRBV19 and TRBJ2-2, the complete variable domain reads DGGITQSPKYLFRKEGQNVTLSCEQNLNHDAMYWYRQDPGQGLRLIYYSQIVNDFQKGDIAEGYSVSREKKESFPLTVTSAQKNPTAFYLCASSIGGPATGELFFGEGSRLTVL.

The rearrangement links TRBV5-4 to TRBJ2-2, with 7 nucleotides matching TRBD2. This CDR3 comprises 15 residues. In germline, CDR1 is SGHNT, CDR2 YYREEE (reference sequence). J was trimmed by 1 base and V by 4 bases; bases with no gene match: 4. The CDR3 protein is CASSTSGVNTGELFF. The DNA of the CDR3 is TGTGCCAGCAGCACCAGCGGGGTGAACACCGGGGAGCTGTTTTTT. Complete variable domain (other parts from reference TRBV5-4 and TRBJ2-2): ETGVTQSPTHLIKTRGQQVTLRCSSQSGHNTVSWYQQALGQGPQFIFQYYREEENGRGNFPPRFSGLQFPNYSSELNVNALELDDSALYLCASSTSGVNTGELFFGEGSRLTVL.

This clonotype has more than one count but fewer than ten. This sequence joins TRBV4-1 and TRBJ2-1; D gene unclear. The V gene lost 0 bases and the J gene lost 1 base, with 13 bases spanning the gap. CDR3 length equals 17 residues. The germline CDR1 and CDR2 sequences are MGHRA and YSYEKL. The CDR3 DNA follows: TGCGCCAGCAGCCAAGATATGGCTTTCCTATCCTACAATGAGCAGTTCTTC. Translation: CASSQDMAFLSYNEQFF.

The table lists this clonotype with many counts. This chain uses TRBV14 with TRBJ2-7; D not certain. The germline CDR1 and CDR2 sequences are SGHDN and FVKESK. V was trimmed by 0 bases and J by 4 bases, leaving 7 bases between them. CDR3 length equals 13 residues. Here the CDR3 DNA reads TGTGCCAGCAGCCAAGACTACCCTTACGAGCAGTACTTC. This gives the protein CASSQDYPYEQYF.

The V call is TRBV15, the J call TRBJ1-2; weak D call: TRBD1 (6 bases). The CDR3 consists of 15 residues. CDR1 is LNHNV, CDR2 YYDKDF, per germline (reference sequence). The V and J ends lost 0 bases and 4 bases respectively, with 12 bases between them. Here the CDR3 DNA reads TGTGCCACCAGCAGAGATCACAGGGACCCCTATGGCTACACCTTC. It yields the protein CATSRDHRDPYGYTF. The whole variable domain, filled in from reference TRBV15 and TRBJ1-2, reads DAMVIQNPRYQVTQFGKPVTLSCSQTLNHNVMYWYQQKSSQAPKLLFHYYDKDFNNEADTPDNFQSRRPNTSFCFLDIRSPGLGDTAMYLCATSRDHRDPYGYTFGSGTRLTVV.

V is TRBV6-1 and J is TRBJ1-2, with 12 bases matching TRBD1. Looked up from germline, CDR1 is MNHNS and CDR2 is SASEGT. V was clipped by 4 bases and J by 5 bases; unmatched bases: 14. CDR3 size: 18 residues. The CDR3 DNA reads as TGTGCCAGCAGTGCATCTTTCGGGGGACAGGGGGCTTTGTATGGCTACACCTTC. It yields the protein CASSASFGGQGALYGYTF.

Here the CDR3 DNA reads TGCAGCGTTGGGGAGGGAAGGCGGCCGATGTTGGATGAGCAGTTCTTC. It codes for CSVGEGRRPMLDEQFF. The V call is TRBV29-1, the J call TRBJ2-1; 7 nucleotides match TRBD2. The junction had 17 bases not matched to a gene; V was cut back by 4 bases and J by 8 bases. Germline CDR1 reads SQVTM; CDR2 reads ANQGSEA. This CDR3 comprises 16 residues.

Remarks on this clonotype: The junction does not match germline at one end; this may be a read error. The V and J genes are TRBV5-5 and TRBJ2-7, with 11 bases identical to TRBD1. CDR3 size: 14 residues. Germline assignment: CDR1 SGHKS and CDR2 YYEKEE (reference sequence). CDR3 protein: CASSQGTGGYDQYF. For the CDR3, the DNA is TGTGCCAGCAGCCAAGGGACAGGGGGGTACGATCAGTACTTC.

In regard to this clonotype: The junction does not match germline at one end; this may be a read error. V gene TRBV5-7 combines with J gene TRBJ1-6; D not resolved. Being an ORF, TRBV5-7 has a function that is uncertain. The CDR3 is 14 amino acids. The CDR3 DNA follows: TGTGTCAGCAGCCAAGACTTCAGTAATTCACCCCTCCACTTT. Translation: CVSSQDFSNSPLHF.

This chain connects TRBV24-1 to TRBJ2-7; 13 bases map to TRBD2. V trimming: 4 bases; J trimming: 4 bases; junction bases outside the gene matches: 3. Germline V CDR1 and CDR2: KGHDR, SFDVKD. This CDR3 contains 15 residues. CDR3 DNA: TGTGCCACCAGTGACGGGACTAGCGGGATATACGAGCAGTACTTC. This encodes CATSDGTSGIYEQYF.

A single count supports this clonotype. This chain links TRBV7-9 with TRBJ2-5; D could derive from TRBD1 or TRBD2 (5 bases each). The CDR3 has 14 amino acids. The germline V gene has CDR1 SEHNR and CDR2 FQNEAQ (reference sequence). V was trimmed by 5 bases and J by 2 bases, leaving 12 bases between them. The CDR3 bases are TGTGCCAGCAGCGAGGGGAAAAGGCAAGAGACCCAGTACTTC. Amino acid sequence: CASSEGKRQETQYF.

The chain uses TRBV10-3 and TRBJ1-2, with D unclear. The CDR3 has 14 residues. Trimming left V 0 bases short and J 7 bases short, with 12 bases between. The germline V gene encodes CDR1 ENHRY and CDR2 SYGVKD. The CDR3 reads CAISESVGIGGYTF. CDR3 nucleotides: TGTGCCATCAGTGAGTCCGTTGGGATTGGTGGCTACACCTTC.

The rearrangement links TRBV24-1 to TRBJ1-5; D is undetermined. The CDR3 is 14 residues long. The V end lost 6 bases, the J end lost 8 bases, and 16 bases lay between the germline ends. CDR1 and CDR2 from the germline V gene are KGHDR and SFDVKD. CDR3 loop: CATSSGGRREPQHF. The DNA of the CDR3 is TGTGCCACCAGTTCGGGCGGCAGGCGGGAGCCCCAGCATTTT.

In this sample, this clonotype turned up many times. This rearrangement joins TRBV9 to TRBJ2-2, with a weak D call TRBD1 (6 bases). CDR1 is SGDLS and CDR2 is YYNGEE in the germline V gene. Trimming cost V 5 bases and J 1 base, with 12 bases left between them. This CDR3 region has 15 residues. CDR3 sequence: CASSTGHLNTGELFF. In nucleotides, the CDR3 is TGTGCCAGCAGTACGGGACACTTGAACACCGGGGAGCTGTTTTTT.

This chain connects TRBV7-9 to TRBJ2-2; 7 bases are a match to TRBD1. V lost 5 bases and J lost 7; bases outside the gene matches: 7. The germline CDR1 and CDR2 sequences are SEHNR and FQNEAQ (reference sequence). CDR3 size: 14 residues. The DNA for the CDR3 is TGTGCCAGCAGCCCGGGACAGATGGGCGGGGAGCTGTTTTTT. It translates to CASSPGQMGGELFF.